The rows below give T cell receptor beta chains drawn from one sample of a study of response to subunit inactivated influenza vaccine. TCRdb called the RT-PCR reads again in MiXCR, with one record for every CDR3 protein. This sample has just over 300,000 distinct CDR3 sequences, with approximately 21% found just once. The input for sequencing was PBMCs from blood, taken less than 22 months after vaccination. These receptors were taken from a man aged 45 to 70 who received an inactivated influenza vaccine. Each CDR3 is given with its conserved first and last residue. Clone sizes are given selectively: once, few, many, or a class where the clone is expanded.

V gene	J gene	clone size	CDR3 protein
TRBV4-3	TRBJ1-2	.	CASSQDATGSYGYTF
TRBV7-2	TRBJ1-6	.	CASSAGPRSSYNSPLHF
TRBV12-3/TRBV12-4	TRBJ2-1	.	CASNNYNEQFF
TRBV12-3/TRBV12-4	TRBJ1-2	few	CASSLSSRGGYGYTF
TRBV4-3	TRBJ1-1	.	CASSQVGGIEAFF
TRBV7-6	TRBJ2-7	.	CASSFTSGTGIYEQYF
TRBV28	TRBJ2-6	.	CASSLSGFDSGANVLTF
TRBV12-3/TRBV12-4	TRBJ1-2	.	CASITGGGGYTF
TRBV5-1	TRBJ2-1	.	CASSLGTSIHEQFF
TRBV4-1	TRBJ1-6	many	CASSQADSPLHF
TRBV6-1	TRBJ2-1	many	CASRGGASGYNEQFF
TRBV20-1	TRBJ2-3	few	CSADSGRSPDTQYF
TRBV4-3	TRBJ1-4	many	CASSQVRGYEKLFF
TRBV30	TRBJ1-5	.	CAWSEREETVNQRQHF
TRBV4-2	TRBJ2-7	.	CASSQDARGQSYEQYF
TRBV18	TRBJ1-1	many	CASSPDRGTEAFF
TRBV4-1	TRBJ1-2	few	CASSRLQVDYGYTF
TRBV5-1	TRBJ1-5	many	CASSLAGTGGLQPQHF
TRBV12-3/TRBV12-4	TRBJ1-2	.	CASSPTGVYGYTF
TRBV5-6	TRBJ2-2	few	CASSLALRGNTGELFF
TRBV2	TRBJ2-1	.	CASSGEFGEQFF
TRBV10-3	TRBJ1-6	many	CAISEGTENSPLHF
TRBV19	TRBJ1-4	few	CASSTTNEKLFF
TRBV12-3/TRBV12-4	TRBJ2-4	few	CASSLAGGKNIQYF
TRBV6-1	TRBJ1-6	few	CASTLWGVSYNSPLHF
TRBV5-1	TRBJ2-7	many	CASSHSGSRYEQYF
TRBV9	TRBJ1-1	many	CASSEGHSVNTEAFF
TRBV28	TRBJ1-2	.	CASSTLRPGPAGVYGYTF
TRBV6-4	TRBJ1-6	few	CASSPGHSENSPLHF
TRBV7-2	TRBJ1-1	few	CASSLDYPGGEAFF
TRBV28	TRBJ1-5	few	CASSFKLARDNLRGSNQPQHF
TRBV20-1	TRBJ2-5	few	CSARAPVQPETQYF
TRBV29-1	TRBJ1-1	many	CSVARSNTEAFF
TRBV11-2	TRBJ2-7	many	CASSPGTGGYEQYF
TRBV7-2	TRBJ2-3	.	CASSLSGGPSTDTQYF
TRBV6-1	TRBJ2-3	once	CASSGHRVSTDTQYF
TRBV27	TRBJ2-5	.	CASSLSGSEETQYF
TRBV15	TRBJ1-4	many	CATRIPGPATNEKLFF
TRBV12-3/TRBV12-4	TRBJ1-1	many	CASSLWARREAFF
TRBV11-2	TRBJ2-3	.	CASSFRRQGPADTQYF
TRBV7-9	TRBJ2-7	few	CASSFDLYSSYEQYF
TRBV27	TRBJ2-3	few	CASSLSGGVPTDTQYF
TRBV11-3	TRBJ2-1	.	CASAMGGARNEQFF
TRBV27	TRBJ1-2	.	CASSLNSGTYGYTF
TRBV6-1	TRBJ2-3	.	CASSMSGRGTTDTQYF